The sequence of this T cell receptor beta chain was determined in a study of CD8+ T cells in alopecia areata. Treatment given: oral pan-JAK inhibitor, 5-10 mg twice daily. Germline V CDR1 and CDR2: MDHEN, SYDVKM. The CDR3 length is 12 residues. Trimming removed 5 bases at V and 4 bases at J, with 8 bases between. Extracted RNA was reverse transcribed into cDNA, the sequencing template. Measured with immunoSEQ multiplex PCR; TCRdb has only the in-frame clones, and not every one. In the table there are fewer than 250,000 clones, around 60% of which are singletons. The source material was CD4+ T cells sorted from blood, sampled around week 50, from a patient treated with tofacitinib. The chain recombines TRBV28 with TRBJ1-2; D gene ambiguous. The receptor comes from a human donor with alopecia areata. CDR3 region: CASSIRTYGYTF. The CDR3 nucleotides are TGTGCCAGCAGTATACGTACCTATGGCTACACCTTC.